The present entry profiles one T cell receptor beta chain with its context. RNA served as the template for amplifying TCR beta CDR3 regions. Second-round multiplex PCR came after first-round RT-PCR with HTBI primers. One entry per CDR3 protein, called by TCRdb with MiXCR from the multiplex PCR reads. Found here are 450,000 or so distinct CDR3 sequences, approximately 15% of them singletons; the top ten hold roughly 10%. The data stem from a study of Graves' ophthalmopathy and Graves' hyperthyroidism. The ends were cut back, 6 bases at V and 7 bases at J, with 9 bases in the middle. The CDR3 is 11 amino acids.

Sequencing was done on a sample of blood. This receptor was identified in a woman between 25 and 40 years old with Graves' ophthalmopathy. The chain has TRBV12-3 or TRBV12-4 and TRBJ1-1; D is uncertain. For the CDR3, the DNA is TGTGCCAGCAGGTGGGCGCATGAAGCTTTCTTT. This codes for CASRWAHEAFF.